This T cell receptor (beta chain) was recorded in a study of blood T cell repertoires in COVID-19. About the study: Sites in the United States, Italy and Spain provided acute and convalescent COVID-19 samples.

The CDR3 totals 16 residues. Germline CDR1 is SGHDN and CDR2 is FVKESK. Between the trimmed V and J ends, which lost 0 bases and 8 bases, there was a span of 18 bases. Per the authors' pipeline: Estimates of nucleated cell counts were drawn from the amplification of reference gene primers. Generated by immunoSEQ multiplex PCR, the TCRdb table keeps only in-frame clones and is missing some. Clone size and the V and J calls come from that table; the DNA yielded D and trimming. The table records approximately 410,000 clones, 86% of them present only once. Sequenced sample: peripheral blood. The clonotype comes from a woman in her twenties or thirties with active or convalescent COVID-19. V usage is TRBV14 and J usage is TRBJ2-3; D is uncertain. CDR3: CASSQDNSHVWLTQYF. The CDR3 DNA reads as TGTGCCAGCAGCCAAGATAATAGCCACGTCTGGCTTACGCAGTATTTT.